A selection of T cell receptor beta chains follows, all from one sample in a study of response to subunit inactivated influenza vaccine. TCRdb re-called the RT-PCR reads through MiXCR, storing one row per CDR3 protein. The data contain about 500,000 distinct CDR3 sequences, 15% to 20% of them singletons. The sequencing used CD4+ T cells sorted from PBMCs, collected roughly 24 months after vaccination. These receptors all stem from a man between 50 and 70 years old who received an inactivated influenza vaccine. Both conserved end residues are part of each CDR3. Fields, in order: V gene, clone size, J gene, D gene, CDR3 length, CDR3 protein, CDR3 DNA. A D gene is named only where the DNA matches it firmly. Clone size is not always given. Where it is, it says once, few, many or a class for expanded clones.

>TRBV4-3|.|TRBJ1-3|TRBD1|18
CASSQGAQGTDFGNTIYF
TGCGCCAGCAGCCAAGGGGCCCAAGGGACAGATTTTGGAAACACCATATATTTT
>TRBV7-2|.|TRBJ2-2|TRBD2|15
CASSFGTSRLGELFF
TGTGCCAGCAGCTTCGGGACTAGCCGCCTCGGGGAGCTGTTTTTT
>TRBV12-3/TRBV12-4|few|TRBJ1-6|.|14
CASSSGQGSAPLHF
TGTGCCAGCAGCTCCGGCCAGGGGTCGGCACCCCTCCACTTT
>TRBV15|few|TRBJ2-7|TRBD1|16
CATSRDMAGGRYEQYF
TGTGCCACCAGCAGAGATATGGCAGGGGGCCGGTACGAGCAGTACTTC
>TRBV3-1|few|TRBJ2-7|.|12
CASSTGFYEQYF
TGTGCCAGCAGCACAGGGTTTTACGAGCAGTACTTC
>TRBV3-1|.|TRBJ2-1|.|16
CASSQGPNGGYNEQFF
TGTGCCAGCAGCCAAGGTCCAAACGGGGGCTACAATGAGCAGTTCTTC
>TRBV12-3/TRBV12-4|many|TRBJ2-1|TRBD1|15
CASITGGSTYNEQFF
TGTGCCAGCATCACAGGGGGCTCGACCTACAATGAGCAGTTCTTC
>TRBV5-1|.|TRBJ2-2|.|17
CASSGTPDTANTGELFF
TGCGCCAGCAGCGGAACCCCGGACACCGCGAACACCGGGGAGCTGTTTTTT
>TRBV20-1|.|TRBJ2-3|TRBD2|17
CSAREIRLAGRTDTQYF
TGCAGTGCTAGAGAGATACGACTAGCGGGCCGCACAGATACGCAGTATTTT
>TRBV7-9|.|TRBJ1-1|.|17
CASSLLPGGRGNTEAFF
TGTGCCAGCAGCTTACTCCCTGGGGGGCGCGGGAACACTGAAGCTTTCTTT
>TRBV20-1|.|TRBJ1-2|.|15
CSARETGQPYGGYTF
TGCAGTGCTAGAGAGACCGGACAGCCCTACGGCGGCTACACCTTC
>TRBV28|.|TRBJ2-1|TRBD2|15
CASNSGGPSYNEQFF
TGTGCCAGCAATAGCGGGGGCCCGTCCTACAATGAGCAGTTCTTC
>TRBV28|.|TRBJ2-4|.|14
CASLRSGAENIQYF
TGTGCCAGCCTCCGATCCGGGGCAGAAAACATTCAGTACTTC
>TRBV20-1|.|TRBJ2-5|.|15
CSARWSGLKQETQYF
TGCAGTGCTAGATGGTCTGGCCTAAAACAAGAGACCCAGTACTTC
>TRBV18|few|TRBJ1-4|.|17
CASSQTGRGWTNEKLFF
TGTGCCAGCTCACAAACAGGGAGAGGATGGACTAATGAAAAACTGTTTTTT
>TRBV7-2|few|TRBJ2-2|.|15
CASSLSPKNTGELFF
TGTGCCAGCAGCTTAAGCCCGAAAAACACCGGGGAGCTGTTTTTT
>TRBV12-3/TRBV12-4|many|TRBJ1-5|TRBD1|14
CASSRTGGSQPQHF
TGTGCCAGCAGTCGGACAGGGGGCAGCCAGCCCCAGCATTTT
>TRBV10-3|.|TRBJ1-4|.|15
CAISDGYGANEKLFF
TGTGCCATCAGTGACGGGTATGGAGCTAATGAAAAACTGTTTTTT
>TRBV7-9|.|TRBJ2-7|TRBD1|14
CASSARQGGYEQYF
TGTGCCAGCAGCGCCCGACAGGGCGGCTACGAGCAGTACTTC
>TRBV7-2|.|TRBJ1-6|TRBD1|14
CASSWGQGGSPLHF
TGTGCCAGCAGCTGGGGACAGGGTGGTTCACCCCTCCACTTT
>TRBV4-2|once|TRBJ2-1|TRBD2|15
CASSHQTSGRDEQFF
TGTGCCAGCAGCCATCAGACTAGCGGGAGAGATGAGCAGTTCTTC
>TRBV4-3|many|TRBJ1-2|.|16
CASSQSTGRARGGYTF
TGCGCCAGCAGCCAATCTACAGGGCGTGCGAGAGGAGGCTACACCTTC
>TRBV5-1|.|TRBJ2-7|.|14
CASAYMVSSYEQYF
TGCGCCAGCGCCTATATGGTTTCCTCCTACGAGCAGTACTTC
>TRBV18|few|TRBJ1-3|.|15
CASSPLGISGNTIYF
TGTGCCAGCTCACCCCTCGGGATCTCTGGAAACACCATATATTTT
>TRBV4-3|few|TRBJ1-2|.|15
CASSQVGAGADGYTF
TGCGCCAGCAGCCAAGTGGGGGCGGGGGCGGATGGCTACACCTTC
>TRBV5-6|few|TRBJ1-2|.|12
CASSLSTGGYTF
TGTGCCAGCAGCTTGTCCACAGGGGGCTACACCTTC
>TRBV4-2|few|TRBJ2-7|TRBD2|17
CASSQGFAGGRVPEQYF
TGTGCCAGCAGCCAAGGGTTTGCGGGAGGCCGTGTACCCGAGCAGTACTTC
>TRBV6-5|few|TRBJ1-1|.|16
CASSSTFGRESTEAFF
TGTGCCAGCAGTTCCACCTTTGGGAGGGAGAGCACTGAAGCTTTCTTT
>TRBV20-1|few|TRBJ1-5|.|15
CSARGSGVGNQPQHF
TGCAGTGCTAGAGGGTCAGGGGTTGGCAATCAGCCCCAGCATTTT
>TRBV12-3/TRBV12-4|few|TRBJ2-2|.|14
CASSPSWTTGELFF
TGTGCCAGCAGTCCCTCGTGGACCACCGGGGAGCTGTTTTTT
>TRBV24-1|few|TRBJ2-1|.|13
CATSDLPVNEQFF
TGTGCCACCAGTGATTTGCCGGTCAATGAGCAGTTCTTC
>TRBV3-1|.|TRBJ2-3|TRBD2|17
CASSQEGLAGGPNTQYF
TGTGCCAGCAGCCAAGAGGGACTAGCGGGGGGCCCAAATACGCAGTATTTT
>TRBV4-3|.|TRBJ1-2|.|14
CASSQARYLEGYTF
TGCGCCAGCAGCCAAGCCCGTTACCTCGAAGGCTACACCTTC
>TRBV6-1|.|TRBJ2-1|.|14
CASRGTSLDNEQFF
TGTGCCAGCAGGGGGACATCCCTAGACAATGAGCAGTTCTTC
>TRBV27|.|TRBJ2-1|TRBD1|12
CASSLRGREQFF
TGTGCCAGCAGTTTGAGGGGGCGTGAGCAGTTCTTC
>TRBV5-1|few|TRBJ2-2|TRBD2|15
CASSLRLAGTGELFF
TGCGCCAGCAGCTTGAGACTAGCGGGGACCGGGGAGCTGTTTTTT
>TRBV2|few|TRBJ2-3|.|14
CASSEMAPTDTQYF
TGTGCCAGCAGTGAAATGGCCCCCACAGATACGCAGTATTTT
>TRBV5-6|few|TRBJ2-5|.|14
CASSLLADQETQYF
TGTGCCAGCAGCTTACTAGCAGATCAAGAGACCCAGTACTTC
>TRBV5-6|.|TRBJ1-6|.|15
CASSSGYSYNSPLHF
TGTGCCAGCAGCTCGGGGTACTCCTATAATTCACCCCTCCACTTT
>TRBV2|.|TRBJ2-5|.|14
CASSARSDLKTQYF
TGTGCCAGCAGTGCCCGCAGTGACTTGAAGACCCAGTACTTC
>TRBV28|.|TRBJ1-2|.|12
CASSSDNYGYTF
TGTGCCAGCAGTTCAGACAACTATGGCTACACCTTC
>TRBV3-1|.|TRBJ2-1|TRBD2|19
CASSQDHPGLAGGNNEQFF
TGTGCCAGCAGCCAAGATCATCCGGGACTAGCGGGAGGGAACAATGAGCAGTTCTTC
>TRBV28|few|TRBJ1-5|.|16
CASSRRTGNSNQPQHF
TGTGCCAGCAGTCGCCGTACGGGGAATAGCAATCAGCCCCAGCATTTT
>TRBV5-1|few|TRBJ2-1|.|11
CASSDKYEQFF
TGCGCCAGCAGCGACAAGTATGAGCAGTTCTTC
>TRBV6-2/TRBV6-3|.|TRBJ2-3|.|16
CASSRFSGAGTDTQYF
TGTGCCAGCAGCCGATTTAGTGGGGCGGGCACAGATACGCAGTATTTT
>TRBV6-2/TRBV6-3|.|TRBJ1-6|.|14
CASGGTLENSPLHF
TGTGCCAGCGGCGGGACACTAGAAAATTCACCCCTCCACTTT
>TRBV5-1|.|TRBJ2-1|.|16
CASSSSGLGAYNEQFF
TGCGCCAGCAGCTCGTCGGGGTTAGGGGCCTACAATGAGCAGTTCTTC
>TRBV4-3|.|TRBJ2-2|.|16
CASSPLVDTEGGELFF
TGCGCCAGCAGCCCTCTTGTCGACACCGAGGGCGGGGAGCTGTTTTTT